The 32 T cell receptor beta chains below come from one sample, sequenced in a study of T cell repertoires and HLA-DP antigens. These receptors are not linked to any known antigen. The assay was immunoSEQ multiplex PCR, and TCRdb's table has in-frame clones only and misses some. The profile shows some 110,000 clones, around 92% of them singletons. Sequencing was performed on CD4+ T cells from PBMCs. Every receptor here comes from a woman aged 18 to 35 in good health and CMV-seronegative.

The rearrangement joins TRBV7-9 to TRBJ2-3; D is tentatively TRBD1 or TRBD2 (5 bases each). The CDR3 runs 15 residues. The ends were cut back, 5 bases at V and 6 bases at J, with 18 bases in the middle. The germline V gene encodes CDR1 SEHNR and CDR2 FQNEAQ (reference sequence). CDR3 in amino acids: CASSAAQGQRDTQYF. CDR3 nucleotide sequence: TGTGCCAGCAGCGCCGCCCAGGGCCAGCGGGATACGCAGTATTTT.

The chain links TRBV6-5 to TRBJ2-7; D is perhaps TRBD1 or TRBD2 (5 bases each). Trimming took 2 bases from V and 2 from J, leaving 13 bases between them. Per the germline V gene, CDR1 is MNHEY and CDR2 is SVGAGI. The CDR3 is 15 residues long. The CDR3 region is CASSYGQRGTYEQYV. For the CDR3, the DNA is TGTGCCAGCAGTTACGGGCAGAGGGGTACCTACGAGCAGTACGTC.

The V and J genes are TRBV5-6 and TRBJ2-7; D is perhaps TRBD1 or TRBD2 (6 bases each). V was cut by 0 bases and J by 6 bases, with 22 bases left in between. Germline V lookup: CDR1 SGHDT, CDR2 YYEEEE. The CDR3 extends over 17 amino acids. The chain's CDR3 is CASSLELLGGVGFEQYV. CDR3 bases: TGTGCCAGCAGCTTGGAGTTATTGGGGGGCGTCGGGTTCGAGCAGTACGTC.

The rearrangement joins TRBV5-1 to TRBJ1-5, with D tentatively TRBD1 (6 bases). This CDR3 contains 14 residues. Germline loops: CDR1 SGHRS, CDR2 YFSETQ. V was trimmed by 4 bases and J by 4 bases, leaving 12 bases between them. CDR3: CASSPGHVNQPQHF. CDR3 in DNA: TGCGCCAGCAGCCCGGGACACGTGAATCAGCCCCAGCATTTT.

The genes are TRBV5-8 and TRBJ1-2; perhaps TRBD1 as D (5 bases). V shed 4 bases and J shed 8 bases, with 18 bases lying between them. This CDR3 has 14 residues. Germline V gene data show CDR1 as SGHTS and CDR2 as YDEGEE. The CDR3 loop reads CASSPRAPKGGYTF. The CDR3 DNA sequence: TGTGCCAGCAGCCCCAGGGCCCCCAAGGGAGGCTACACCTTC.

V is TRBV13 and J is TRBJ1-1, with a weak D call TRBD1 (6 bases). CDR1 is PRHDT and CDR2 is FYEKMQ in the germline V gene (reference sequence). V was clipped by 3 bases and J by 1 base, with 15 bases between them. The CDR3 contains 16 residues. CDR3 bases: TGTGCCAGCAGCTTTGTTCACAGGGTGGGGAACACTGAAGCTTTCTTT. It codes for CASSFVHRVGNTEAFF. Full variable domain (outside the CDR3, taken from reference TRBV13 and TRBJ1-1): AAGVIQSPRHLIKEKRETATLKCYPIPRHDTVYWYQQGPGQDPQFLISFYEKMQSDKGSIPDRFSAQQFSDYHSELNMSSLELGDSALYFCASSFVHRVGNTEAFFGQGTRLTVV.

This chain links TRBV6-1 with TRBJ1-3, with D hard to call. Trimming removed 6 bases at V and 4 bases at J, with 13 bases between. Germline V gene data show CDR1 as MNHNS and CDR2 as SASEGT. This CDR3 region has 14 residues. CDR3 amino acids: CASRPSTPGNTIYF. CDR3 coding DNA: TGTGCCAGCAGACCTTCGACCCCCGGAAACACCATATATTTT.

The chain is built from TRBV5-1 and TRBJ1-4; D is possibly TRBD1 (5 bases). This CDR3 has 17 amino acids. Germline lookup yields CDR1 SGHRS and CDR2 YFSETQ. Trimming cost V 0 bases and J 8 bases, with 20 bases left between them. CDR3 sequence (DNA): TGCGCCAGCAGCTTGGGTTTCGTGTCGGGGGTTGGGGAAAAACTGTTTTTT. It is translated as CASSLGFVSGVGEKLFF.

The CDR3 loop is CASSLRSGNRNTEAFF. The DNA for the CDR3 is TGTGCCAGCAGTTTACGGTCAGGGAACAGGAACACTGAAGCTTTCTTT. This chain uses TRBV28 with TRBJ1-1, with D maybe TRBD1 (5 bases). Germline assignment: CDR1 MDHEN and CDR2 SYDVKM. The CDR3 is 16 residues long. Trimming removed 2 bases at V and 1 base at J, with 14 bases between.

This chain connects TRBV12-5 to TRBJ1-5; no clear D gene. Germline CDR1 reads LGHNT; CDR2 reads FRNRAP. CDR3 length: 15 residues. Between the trimmed V and J ends, which lost 3 bases and 4 bases, there was a span of 13 bases. CDR3 loop: CASGLSQMRNQPQHF. The CDR3 DNA sequence: TGTGCTAGTGGTTTATCGCAAATGAGGAATCAGCCCCAGCATTTT.

The chain links TRBV2 to TRBJ1-3; D unclear. This CDR3 contains 14 residues. The germline CDR1 and CDR2 sequences are SNHLY and FYNNEI. V gave up 7 bases and J gave up 5 bases, with 15 bases separating them. CDR3 sequence reads: CASTLYNGRNTIYF. CDR3 bases: TGTGCCAGCACCCTTTATAACGGGAGAAACACCATATATTTT.

The chain uses TRBV7-6 and TRBJ1-4, with 7 bases lining up with TRBD1. Germline assignment: CDR1 SGHVS and CDR2 FNYEAQ. J lost 8 bases, V lost 1 base, and 4 bases had no gene match. The CDR3 totals 14 residues. CDR3 sequence: CASSLGRQGEKLFF. In DNA form, the CDR3 reads TGTGCCAGCAGCTTAGGTCGACAGGGAGAAAAACTGTTTTTT.

The V call is TRBV6-6, the J call TRBJ1-2; D is unresolved. The CDR3 contains 14 residues. V was clipped by 2 bases and J by 3 bases, with 10 bases between them. Germline V lookup: CDR1 MNHNY, CDR2 SVGAGI (reference sequence). CDR3 sequence reads: CASSYGGVDYGYTF. In DNA form, the CDR3 reads TGTGCCAGCAGTTACGGTGGGGTAGACTATGGCTACACCTTC.

The V and J genes are TRBV2 and TRBJ2-3, with 16 nucleotides matching TRBD2. The CDR3 has 19 amino acids. V gave up 6 bases and J gave up 3 bases; unmatched junction bases: 12. The V gene's germline CDR1 is SNHLY and CDR2 FYNNEI. The CDR3 here is CASRRTGTSGRAGTDTQYF. CDR3 nucleotides: TGTGCCAGCAGGAGAACCGGGACTAGCGGGAGGGCTGGTACAGATACGCAGTATTTT.

The V gene is TRBV7-2, the J gene TRBJ1-1; TRBD1 matches 8 bases. Germline lookup yields CDR1 SGHTA and CDR2 FQGNSA. The CDR3 consists of 13 residues. Trimming at V came to 4 bases and at J to 11 bases, leaving 9 bases not matched to a gene. The CDR3 nucleotides are TGTGCCAGCAGCTGGAACAGGGGGTTGGATGCTTTCTTT. This gives the protein CASSWNRGLDAFF.

The genes are TRBV9 and TRBJ1-3; 8 nucleotides align to TRBD1. The trim removed 0 bases at V and 3 bases at J, leaving 5 bases unmatched. CDR1 is SGDLS and CDR2 is YYNGEE in the germline V gene. This CDR3 contains 16 residues. CDR3 sequence reads: CASSVGIGQGGNTIYF. CDR3 nucleotides: TGTGCCAGCAGCGTAGGGATTGGACAGGGTGGAAACACCATATATTTT.

The J gene is TRBJ2-5, the V gene TRBV21-1; TRBD2, the table's D call, was not compared with the DNA. TRBV21-1 is annotated as a pseudogene. The CDR3 consists of 14 residues. The CDR3: CASSKGWGVETQYF. CDR3 DNA: TGTGCCAGCAGCAAAGGTTGGGGGGTCGAGACCCAGTACTTC.

This clone appeared once. The rearrangement uses TRBV2 and TRBJ1-2, with D possibly TRBD1 on 5 matching bases. Germline CDR1 and CDR2: SNHLY and FYNNEI. The V and J ends lost 2 bases and 0 bases respectively, with 19 bases between them. The CDR3 runs to 18 residues. CDR3 nucleotides: TGTGCCAGCAGTGAACCACCGGGACGGTACAGGTCTAACTATGGCTACACCTTC. Translated, it gives CASSEPPGRYRSNYGYTF.

The rearrangement joins TRBV2 to TRBJ2-3; TRBD2 aligns across 13 bases. Per germline, CDR1 SNHLY and CDR2 FYNNEI. J gave up 1 base and V 3 bases, and 7 bases lay outside the gene matches. The CDR3 consists of 18 residues. CDR3 DNA: TGTGCCAGCAGTGAGGGGAGACTAGCGGGAGGCCGCACAGATACGCAGTATTTT. Protein: CASSEGRLAGGRTDTQYF.

This clone was counted a single time. The V call is TRBV19, the J call TRBJ2-2; 7 nucleotides line up with TRBD1. This CDR3 contains 16 residues. Germline CDR1 LNHDA, CDR2 SQIVND (reference sequence). The trim removed 3 bases at V and 3 bases at J, leaving 7 bases unmatched. CDR3 in DNA: TGTGCCAGTAGTATTTGGCAGGGGGACGACACCGGGGAGCTGTTTTTT. Protein product: CASSIWQGDDTGELFF.

The V call is TRBV7-3, the J call TRBJ2-2; 7 nucleotides agree with TRBD1. CDR1 is SGHTA and CDR2 is FQGTGA in the germline V gene. This CDR3 has 14 residues. The V gene end was trimmed by 5 bases and the J gene end by 5 bases; junction bases not matched to a gene: 5. The CDR3 DNA reads as TGTGCCAGCAGCCCAAACAGGGGAACCGGGGAGCTGTTTTTT. Translation gives CASSPNRGTGELFF.

This clone was picked up one time. The V and J genes are TRBV27 and TRBJ2-7, with D possibly matching TRBD2 (5 bases). The CDR3 is made up of 14 amino acids. Germline lookup yields CDR1 MNHEY and CDR2 SMNVEV (reference sequence). Between the trimmed V and J ends, which lost 6 bases and 1 base, there was a span of 13 bases. This CDR3 reads CASRSGSRSYEQYF. The CDR3 DNA reads TGTGCCAGCAGAAGTGGGAGCAGGTCCTACGAGCAGTACTTC.

This rearrangement joins TRBV28 to TRBJ2-2, with a weak D call TRBD2 (5 bases). V was shortened by 7 bases and J by 2 bases, with 8 bases between the two germline ends. CDR3 length: 13 amino acids. Per the germline V gene, CDR1 is MDHEN and CDR2 is SYDVKM. CDR3 in DNA: TGTGCCAGCAAGGACTTTAACACCGGGGAGCTGTTTTTT. Translation gives CASKDFNTGELFF.

The chain has TRBV15 and TRBJ2-3, with D possibly matching TRBD2 (7 bases). The CDR3 consists of 16 residues. Germline loops: CDR1 LNHNV, CDR2 YYDKDF (reference sequence). Trimming pared 3 bases from V and 0 bases from J, leaving 13 bases between. As DNA, the CDR3 is TGTGCCACCAGCAGGGGGGGGGCCCGGAGCACAGATACGCAGTATTTT. Protein: CATSRGGARSTDTQYF.

The gene calls are TRBV11-2 and TRBJ2-1; 10 bases are a match to TRBD2. The CDR3 contains 17 residues. With V trimmed by 1 base and J by 8 bases, 11 bases remained unmatched. The germline CDR1 and CDR2 sequences are SGHAT and FQNNGV. CDR3 in amino acids: CASSLGLGTSGIDEQFF. CDR3 DNA sequence: TGTGCCAGCAGCTTAGGGTTAGGTACTAGCGGGATCGATGAGCAGTTCTTC.

The rearrangement links TRBV7-2 to TRBJ1-2; D gene ambiguous. This CDR3 is built from 16 residues. Trimming stripped 4 bases from V and 0 bases from J, with 15 bases between. Germline V gives CDR1 SGHTA, CDR2 FQGNSA. The CDR3 DNA sequence: TGTGCCAGCAGCTCGGATGTGGGCAGAGCTAACTATGGCTACACCTTC. Its protein product is CASSSDVGRANYGYTF.

The rearrangement joins TRBV11-2 to TRBJ1-1, with 7 positions matching TRBD1. Germline V gene data show CDR1 as SGHAT and CDR2 as FQNNGV. Trimming cost V 5 bases and J 0 bases; bases outside gene matches: 12. This CDR3 comprises 17 residues. DNA of the CDR3: TGTGCCAGCAGCACCCCCCCCGGGACAGCTATGAACACTGAAGCTTTCTTT. Translating it yields CASSTPPGTAMNTEAFF.

The gene calls are TRBV7-3 and TRBJ2-5; D may be TRBD2 (5 bases). CDR1 is SGHTA, CDR2 FQGTGA, per germline. Trimming took off 5 bases at V and 5 bases at J, with 12 bases between the two ends. The CDR3 has 13 residues. CDR3: CASSPVRGETQYF. Here the CDR3 DNA reads TGTGCCAGCAGCCCCGTGCGAGGGGAGACCCAGTACTTC.

The chain links TRBV6-6 to TRBJ2-2; D call uncertain. Per the germline V gene, CDR1 is MNHNY and CDR2 is SVGAGI (reference sequence). The CDR3 has 16 amino acids. V gave up 2 bases and J gave up 6 bases, with 16 bases separating them. CDR3 nucleotides: TGTGCCAGCAGTTACCGCACCCTATTACACCCCGGGGAGCTGTTTTTT. Translated: CASSYRTLLHPGELFF.

The J gene is TRBJ2-3, the V gene TRBV5-1, with D uncertain. The CDR3 runs 15 residues. Trimming pared 3 bases from V and 3 bases from J, leaving 14 bases between. The germline V gene encodes CDR1 SGHRS and CDR2 YFSETQ. CDR3 in amino acids: CASSWALPRTDTQYF. In DNA, the CDR3 is TGCGCCAGCAGCTGGGCCCTCCCACGGACAGATACGCAGTATTTT. The whole variable domain, remainder taken from reference TRBV5-1 and TRBJ2-3, is KAGVTQTPRYLIKTRGQQVTLSCSPISGHRSVSWYQQTPGQGLQFLFEYFSETQRNKGNFPGRFSGRQFSNSRSEMNVSTLELGDSALYLCASSWALPRTDTQYFGPGTRLTVL.

This clone was observed a single time. The rearrangement links TRBV5-4 to TRBJ2-7; D gene uncertain. The germline CDR1 and CDR2 sequences are SGHNT and YYREEE (reference sequence). V lost 4 bases and J 2 bases, leaving 16 bases between the germline ends. The CDR3 contains 15 residues. This chain's CDR3 is CASSPQSARAYEQYF. CDR3 coding DNA: TGTGCCAGCAGCCCCCAATCCGCGAGAGCCTACGAGCAGTACTTC.

The chain joins TRBV28 to TRBJ2-6; 8 positions agree with TRBD1. The CDR3 has 16 residues. The trim removed 5 bases at V and 2 bases at J, leaving 5 bases unmatched. Germline V gene sequence: CDR1 MDHEN, CDR2 SYDVKM. The CDR3 region has the DNA TGTGCCAGCAGTCTAACAGGGGGAACTGGGGCCAACGTCCTGACTTTC. Protein sequence: CASSLTGGTGANVLTF.